This passage covers 4 T cell receptor beta chains from one sample sequenced in a study. TCRdb passed the RT-PCR reads through MiXCR, listing each CDR3 protein once. This table has hundreds of thousands of distinct CDR3 sequences, about 14% appearing once. Source material: memory CD4+ T cells from blood. These receptor sequences come from a female donor in good health, serving as a healthy control.

This chain connects TRBV5-6 to TRBJ1-1; D is unclear. Germline V gene sequence: CDR1 SGHDT, CDR2 YYEEEE. The CDR3 has 12 amino acids. Trimming left V 4 bases short and J 6 bases short, with 10 bases between. CDR3 nucleotide sequence: TGTGCCAGCAGCGGGTTAACAGCTGAAGCTTTCTTT. Amino acid sequence: CASSGLTAEAFF.

This clonotype came up many times. This sequence joins TRBV29-1 and TRBJ1-2; 11 positions agree with TRBD1. The J segment lost 2 bases and the V segment lost 6 bases, leaving 8 bases of the junction unmatched. From germline, CDR1 is SQVTM and CDR2 ANQGSEA. The CDR3 contains 15 residues. CDR3 in DNA: TGCAGCGTCGGGTCAGGGGACAGGGGGAACTATGGCTACACCTTC. It translates to CSVGSGDRGNYGYTF.

V gene TRBV6-5 combines with J gene TRBJ1-5, with D possibly TRBD1 on 6 matching bases. Germline V gives CDR1 MNHEY, CDR2 SVGAGI. This CDR3 comprises 18 residues. V was pared by 8 bases and J by 1 base, with 24 bases between. Written as DNA, the CDR3 is TGTGCCAGCGGAATCAGGACAGCCGGATCGCAGAGCAATCAGCCCCAGCATTTT. It yields the protein CASGIRTAGSQSNQPQHF.

The rearrangement links TRBV6-1 to TRBJ2-5; tentative D call: TRBD2 (6 bases). Germline-derived CDR1 and CDR2 are MNHNS and SASEGT. V lost 1 base and J 5 bases, leaving 14 bases between the germline ends. This CDR3 spans 15 amino acids. The CDR3 spells CASSEVLLGGETQYF. The CDR3 bases are TGTGCCAGCAGTGAAGTCCTATTAGGAGGGGAGACCCAGTACTTC.